A single sample is the source of the 7 T cell receptor beta chains below, sequenced in a study of blood T cell repertoires in COVID-19. Assay used: immunoSEQ multiplex PCR; TCRdb lists only in-frame clones, some missing. The table records about 200,000 clones, around 94% of them present only once. The sequenced material came from peripheral blood. These TCRs come from a man aged 25-45 years with COVID-19, enrolled during active disease.

The rearrangement joins TRBV18 to TRBJ1-4; D call uncertain. The CDR3 has 13 residues. Germline-derived CDR1 and CDR2 are KGHSH and LQKENI. Trimming stripped 8 bases from V and 8 bases from J, with 15 bases between. This CDR3 is CASAPEGWEKLFF. In nucleotides, the CDR3 is TGTGCCAGCGCCCCGGAGGGATGGGAAAAACTGTTTTTT.

The CDR3 loop reads CASSPPNGGDYNEQFF. The CDR3, as DNA: TGTGCCAGCTCACCACCGAACGGCGGAGACTACAATGAGCAGTTCTTC. The J gene is TRBJ2-1, the V gene TRBV18; no firm D call. V was pared by 0 bases and J by 3 bases, with 12 bases between. The CDR3 contains 16 residues. Per the germline V gene, CDR1 is KGHSH and CDR2 is LQKENI.

V usage is TRBV6-5 and J usage is TRBJ1-1; the D gene is possibly TRBD1 (6 bases). V lost 8 bases and J 1 base, leaving 14 bases between the germline ends. This CDR3 spans 14 amino acids. Per germline, CDR1 MNHEY and CDR2 SVGAGI. CDR3 protein: CASWRGARNTEAFF. The CDR3 DNA is TGTGCCAGCTGGCGGGGGGCACGGAACACTGAAGCTTTCTTT.

The chain couples TRBV12-3 or TRBV12-4 to TRBJ1-1; 8 bases line up with TRBD1. There are 12 residues in the CDR3. V trimming: 5 bases; J trimming: 6 bases; junction bases outside the gene matches: 2. Here the CDR3 reads CASSPTGAEAFF. The CDR3 DNA reads TGTGCCAGCAGTCCGACAGGGGCTGAAGCTTTCTTT.

In DNA, the CDR3 is TGTGCCAGTAGGGGGACAGGTCACTCCTACAATGAGCAGTTCTTC. As protein: CASRGTGHSYNEQFF. The gene calls are TRBV19 and TRBJ2-1; 8 bases agree with TRBD1. CDR1 and CDR2 from the germline V gene are LNHDA and SQIVND (reference sequence). Trimming removed 6 bases from V and 0 bases from J; junction bases left unmatched: 4. CDR3 length: 15 residues. Full variable domain (rest looked up from reference TRBV19 and TRBJ2-1): DGGITQSPKYLFRKEGQNVTLSCEQNLNHDAMYWYRQDPGQGLRLIYYSQIVNDFQKGDIAEGYSVSREKKESFPLTVTSAQKNPTAFYLCASRGTGHSYNEQFFGPGTRLTVL.

The chain carries TRBV5-4 and TRBJ2-3; TRBD2 matches at 9 bases. The CDR3 totals 17 residues. Germline loops: CDR1 SGHNT, CDR2 YYREEE (reference sequence). Losses at the gene ends were 3 bases for V and 2 bases for J; bases not matched to a gene: 10. The CDR3 bases are TGTGCCAGCAGCTCCCCGATTAGCGGGGGTCCCACAGATACGCAGTATTTT. This codes for CASSSPISGGPTDTQYF. The variable domain in full, with the rest retrieved from reference TRBV5-4 and TRBJ2-3, is ETGVTQSPTHLIKTRGQQVTLRCSSQSGHNTVSWYQQALGQGPQFIFQYYREEENGRGNFPPRFSGLQFPNYSSELNVNALELDDSALYLCASSSPISGGPTDTQYFGPGTRLTVL.

The chain is built from TRBV11-2 and TRBJ2-5, with D possibly matching TRBD2 (6 bases). CDR3 length: 16 amino acids. Between the trimmed V and J ends, which lost 1 base and 1 base, there was a span of 13 bases. CDR1 and CDR2 (germline): SGHAT, FQNNGV. The CDR3 protein is CASSLVSGTGQETQYF. The CDR3 DNA reads TGTGCCAGCAGCTTAGTATCCGGGACTGGCCAAGAGACCCAGTACTTC. Drawing the rest from reference TRBV11-2 and TRBJ2-5, the complete variable domain is EAGVAQSPRYKIIEKRQSVAFWCNPISGHATLYWYQQILGQGPKLLIQFQNNGVVDDSQLPKDRFSAERLKGVDSTLKIQPAKLEDSAVYLCASSLVSGTGQETQYFGPGTRLLVL.